The 14 T cell receptor beta chains presented below share a single source sample, sequenced in a study of blood T cells in healthy people across ages. Together with a sample-barcoded 5' primer, a J-beta primer mix was included in a second PCR lasting roughly 6 to 12 cycles. TCRdb re-called the 5' RACE reads with MiXCR, one entry per CDR3 protein. Of roughly 730,000 distinct CDR3 sequences detected, roughly three fifths appear once; the ten largest clones hold around 25%. The material sequenced was blood. These receptors were taken from a man in his forties or fifties in good health.

This clonotype was counted at least ten times. The chain carries TRBV13 and TRBJ2-7, with D perhaps matching TRBD1 or TRBD2 (5 bases each). V was cut by 6 bases and J by 0 bases, with 6 bases left in between. Germline V lookup: CDR1 PRHDT, CDR2 FYEKMQ (reference sequence). The CDR3 covers 12 residues. CDR3 coding DNA: TGTGCCAGCAGAGGGACCTCCTACGAGCAGTACTTC. It yields the protein CASRGTSYEQYF.

V gene TRBV27 combines with J gene TRBJ2-1; either TRBD1 or TRBD2 may supply D (6 bases each). CDR1 and CDR2 from the germline V gene are MNHEY and SMNVEV (reference sequence). V was shortened by 4 bases and J by 4 bases, with 20 bases between the two germline ends. The CDR3 has 17 residues. In nucleotides, the CDR3 is TGTGCCAGCAGTTCCCTCCCGGGGGACAAGGAGTACAATGAGCAGTTCTTC. Translation: CASSSLPGDKEYNEQFF.

J is TRBJ1-2 and V is TRBV3-1, with D possibly being TRBD1 (5 bases). CDR1 LGHDT and CDR2 YNNKEL come from the germline V gene (reference sequence). V lost 1 base and J 5 bases, leaving 14 bases between the germline ends. This CDR3 is 15 amino acids long. The CDR3 bases are TGTGCCAGCAGCCAAGGAGCGGGGCAACGGTATGGCTACACCTTC. It yields the protein CASSQGAGQRYGYTF. The full variable domain, completed using reference TRBV3-1 and TRBJ1-2, is DTAVSQTPKYLVTQMGNDKSIKCEQNLGHDTMYWYKQDSKKFLKIMFSYNNKELIINETVPNRFSPKSPDKAHLNLHINSLELGDSAVYFCASSQGAGQRYGYTFGSGTRLTVV.

This clonotype occurred once. The J gene is TRBJ2-1, the V gene TRBV24-1; D remains ambiguous. The CDR3 runs 15 residues. Trimming took 5 bases from V and 3 from J, leaving 13 bases between them. CDR1 is KGHDR, CDR2 SFDVKD, per germline. The CDR3 here is CATSAAAVYYNEQFF. In DNA, the CDR3 is TGTGCCACCAGTGCTGCAGCAGTCTACTACAATGAGCAGTTCTTC.

This clonotype has a handful of counts. The CDR3 DNA reads as TGCAGCGTTTGGTACGCTCAGAATGAGCAGTTCTTC. Its translation: CSVWYAQNEQFF. The J gene is TRBJ2-1, the V gene TRBV29-1, with no clear D. The CDR3 sequence is 12 residues long. V lost 5 bases and J lost 7, with 12 bases in between. Germline V gene lookup returns CDR1 SQVTM and CDR2 ANQGSEA.

This clonotype appeared once. V usage is TRBV11-2 and J usage is TRBJ1-2; D is possibly TRBD1 (6 bases). This CDR3 region has 15 residues. Trimming removed 6 bases at V and 2 bases at J, with 16 bases between. CDR1 is SGHAT and CDR2 is FQNNGV in the germline V gene. CDR3 in amino acids: CASRPTGMRNYGYTF. The DNA of the CDR3 is TGTGCCAGCAGGCCAACAGGGATGCGAAACTATGGCTACACCTTC.

The chain joins TRBV29-1 to TRBJ1-4; 12 bases are a match to TRBD1. V lost 4 bases and J lost 7; bases outside the gene matches: 1. CDR1 and CDR2 from the germline V gene are SQVTM and ANQGSEA. This CDR3 is built from 13 residues. The CDR3 DNA follows: TGCAGCGTTGCGGGACAGGGGGCTGAAAAACTGTTTTTT. This gives the protein CSVAGQGAEKLFF. Variable domain in full (rest from reference TRBV29-1 and TRBJ1-4): SAVISQKPSRDICQRGTSLTIQCQVDSQVTMMFWYRQQPGQSLTLIATANQGSEATYESGFVIDKFPISRPNLTFSTLTVSNMSPEDSSIYLCSVAGQGAEKLFFGSGTQLSVL.

The rearrangement joins TRBV9 to TRBJ2-7; D is unresolved. The CDR3 is made up of 12 amino acids. Trimming left V 3 bases short and J 5 bases short, with 9 bases between. Germline assignment: CDR1 SGDLS and CDR2 YYNGEE. CDR3 nucleotide sequence: TGTGCCAGCAGCGCCCTCACAGACGAGCAGTACTTC. Its translation: CASSALTDEQYF.

The chain links TRBV20-1 to TRBJ1-6; 11 bases align to TRBD1. This CDR3 has 14 amino acids. V shed 0 bases and J 9 bases; nucleotides not matched to a gene: 1. Per the germline V gene, CDR1 is DFQATT and CDR2 is SNEGSKA (reference sequence). The CDR3: CSAREGTGGSPLHF. The CDR3 DNA follows: TGCAGTGCTAGAGAGGGGACAGGGGGTTCACCCCTCCACTTT.

This clonotype was recorded a few times. The CDR3 sequence is CASRTGSYNSPLHF. In DNA form, the CDR3 reads TGTGCCAGCAGGACGGGATCCTATAATTCACCCCTCCACTTT. This rearrangement joins TRBV28 to TRBJ1-6; no definite D call. The CDR3 sequence is 14 residues long. V was shortened by 6 bases and J by 1 base, with 7 bases between the two germline ends. CDR1 is MDHEN, CDR2 SYDVKM, per germline.

This chain connects TRBV6-1 to TRBJ2-5, with D perhaps being TRBD1 or TRBD2 (6 bases each). The CDR3 runs 16 residues. The germline V gene encodes CDR1 MNHNS and CDR2 SASEGT. The V end was cut by 2 bases, the J end by 1 base, with 14 bases between. For the CDR3, the DNA is TGTGCCAGCAGTGAATACCCGGGGGCGGGCCAAGAGACCCAGTACTTC. Its translation is CASSEYPGAGQETQYF.

The chain employs TRBV6-5 and TRBJ2-5, with TRBD1 identical over 7 bases. The J call is in doubt because the DNA end fits TRBJ2-7 better. The CDR3 is made up of 14 amino acids. Germline V gene data show CDR1 as MNHEY and CDR2 as SVGAGI. Written as DNA, the CDR3 is TGTGCCAGCAGCCGTGACAGGGAATACTACGAGCAGTACTTC. It is translated as CASSRDREYYEQYF.

This clonotype showed up just a few times. The rearrangement uses TRBV20-1 and TRBJ2-5, with 7 positions matching TRBD2. CDR1 and CDR2 from the germline V gene are DFQATT and SNEGSKA (reference sequence). The trim removed 5 bases at V and 1 base at J, leaving 4 bases unmatched. The CDR3 is made up of 13 amino acids. DNA of the CDR3: TGCAGTGCTGCCCTAGCGGCCCAAGAGACCCAGTACTTC. Its protein is CSAALAAQETQYF.

This clonotype came up a few times. This chain joins TRBV20-1 and TRBJ2-1, with a weak D call TRBD2 (5 bases). The V gene lost 5 bases and the J gene lost 9 bases, with 14 bases spanning the gap. Germline V gene sequence: CDR1 DFQATT, CDR2 SNEGSKA (reference sequence). The CDR3 runs to 12 residues. The CDR3 DNA sequence: TGCAGTGCTCGACCTTGGGGAGCTGAGCAGTTCTTC. Protein sequence: CSARPWGAEQFF.